Each of the 13 T cell receptor beta chains below was sequenced from the same sample in a study of T cell responses to AZD1222 COVID-19 vaccine. Clones were sequenced by immunoSEQ multiplex PCR, and TCRdb holds only the in-frame ones, with some missing. In the table there are 150,000 to 200,000 clones, around 94% of which are singletons. Specimen: peripheral blood, collected on day 0 of AZD1222 vaccination. These receptors were obtained from an adult in good health.

The chain has TRBV2 and TRBJ2-1, with 14 bases fitting TRBD2. V lost 10 bases and J lost 3; bases outside the gene matches: 17. The CDR3 covers 19 residues. Germline values: CDR1 SNHLY, CDR2 FYNNEI. As DNA, the CDR3 is TGTGCCACCCTCGACGGGACTAGCGGGGGCCTCGGGGGCTACAATGAGCAGTTCTTC. Residues: CATLDGTSGGLGGYNEQFF.

V gene TRBV5-5 combines with J gene TRBJ1-1, with 7 positions matching TRBD1. The junction had 6 bases not matched to a gene; V was cut back by 1 base and J by 6 bases. The CDR3 sequence is 14 residues long. Germline CDR1 is SGHKS and CDR2 is YYEKEE (reference sequence). As DNA, the CDR3 is TGTGCCAGCAGCTTGTCCCCAGGACAGGCTGAAGCTTTCTTT. Amino acids: CASSLSPGQAEAFF.

The chain links TRBV28 to TRBJ2-7; D is perhaps TRBD1 (6 bases). V lost 2 bases to trimming and J lost 3 bases, with 11 bases between them. Germline loops: CDR1 MDHEN, CDR2 SYDVKM. The CDR3 is 14 amino acids. CDR3 loop: CASSLQGGSYEQYV. The CDR3 nucleotides are TGTGCCAGCAGTTTACAAGGGGGTAGCTACGAGCAGTACGTC.

The chain combines TRBV5-6 with TRBJ2-5; D call uncertain. With 1 base removed from V and 5 bases from J, the gap between germline ends came to 9 bases. This CDR3 region has 13 residues. Per the germline V gene, CDR1 is SGHDT and CDR2 is YYEEEE. Written as DNA, the CDR3 is TGTGCCAGCAGCTTGTTGGCGAGTGAGACCCAGTACTTC. Translating gives CASSLLASETQYF. The entire variable domain, with the rest obtained from reference TRBV5-6 and TRBJ2-5, is as follows: DAGVTQSPTHLIKTRGQQVTLRCSPKSGHDTVSWYQQALGQGPQFIFQYYEEEERQRGNFPDRFSGHQFPNYSSELNVNALLLGDSALYLCASSLLASETQYFGPGTRLLVL.

The rearrangement joins TRBV6-5 to TRBJ2-7, with D unresolved. CDR3 length equals 16 residues. V was trimmed by 0 bases and J by 1 base, leaving 13 bases between them. The V gene's germline CDR1 is MNHEY and CDR2 SVGAGI. CDR3 DNA: TGTGCCAGCAGTTACTCGGCTCACGGCACTTCCTACGAGCAGTACTTC. Its protein is CASSYSAHGTSYEQYF.

The J gene is TRBJ2-1, the V gene TRBV5-1, with 9 bases matching TRBD2. Germline trimming cut 8 bases from V and 5 bases from J; bases unmatched to any gene: 8. The germline V gene encodes CDR1 SGHRS and CDR2 YFSETQ. The CDR3 totals 14 residues. In nucleotides, the CDR3 is TGCGCCAGTTCTAGCGGGACCGCGGACAATGAGCAGTTCTTC. Its protein is CASSSGTADNEQFF.

The rearrangement joins TRBV6-2 or TRBV6-3 to TRBJ1-5, with D possibly being TRBD1 (5 bases). This CDR3 contains 15 residues. Trimming took off 2 bases at V and 0 bases at J, with 8 bases between the two ends. The V gene's germline CDR1 is MNHEY and CDR2 SVGEGT. CDR3 sequence (DNA): TGTGCCAGCAGTTACCAGGGTATTAGCAATCAGCCCCAGCATTTT. It codes for CASSYQGISNQPQHF.

This clone appeared a single time. The chain is built from TRBV24-1 and TRBJ2-1; TRBD1 is a possible D gene (7 bases). Per the germline V gene, CDR1 is KGHDR and CDR2 is SFDVKD. V lost 9 bases and J lost 8, with 16 bases in between. The CDR3 has 13 amino acids. CDR3 nucleotide sequence: TGTGCCACCTCAGGGGGGTCAGAGGATGAGCAGTTCTTC. It specifies CATSGGSEDEQFF.

The rearrangement joins TRBV2 to TRBJ1-1, with D perhaps TRBD1 (5 bases). Germline V CDR1 and CDR2: SNHLY, FYNNEI. The V gene lost 7 bases and the J gene lost 6 bases, with 18 bases spanning the gap. This CDR3 is built from 14 residues. CDR3 in DNA: TGTGCCAGCACCGACCCCGGGACGAGCGCTGAAGCTTTCTTT. Translating gives CASTDPGTSAEAFF.

This clone was seen just once. This chain connects TRBV7-2 to TRBJ1-5, with unresolved D. V lost 5 bases, J lost 0 bases, and 14 bases lay in between. The CDR3 loop spans 16 amino acids. CDR1 and CDR2 (germline): SGHTA, FQGNSA. CDR3 sequence (DNA): TGTGCCAGCAGCCCATATTACAGCTATAGCAATCAGCCCCAGCATTTT. It translates to CASSPYYSYSNQPQHF.

The rearrangement joins TRBV5-1 to TRBJ1-1; D might be TRBD1 (5 bases). The CDR3 extends over 15 amino acids. CDR1 is SGHRS and CDR2 is YFSETQ in the germline V gene. V lost 3 bases to trimming and J lost 5 bases, with 17 bases between them. CDR3 residues: CASSSRGMGQTEAFF. CDR3 nucleotide sequence: TGCGCCAGCAGCTCGCGGGGTATGGGGCAAACTGAAGCTTTCTTT.

This chain uses TRBV7-2 with TRBJ1-2, with TRBD1 as a possible D gene (5 bases). V was cut by 5 bases and J by 5 bases, with 15 bases left in between. Germline V gene lookup returns CDR1 SGHTA and CDR2 FQGNSA. The length of the CDR3 is 14 residues. The CDR3 region is CASSTRDARYGYTF. CDR3 bases: TGTGCCAGCAGCACCCGGGACGCCAGATATGGCTACACCTTC. The full variable domain, in which reference TRBV7-2 and TRBJ1-2 provide the parts outside the CDR3, is GAGVSQSPSNKVTEKGKDVELRCDPISGHTALYWYRQSLGQGLEFLIYFQGNSAPDKSGLPSDRFSAERTGGSVSTLTIQRTQQEDSAVYLCASSTRDARYGYTFGSGTRLTVV.

The J gene is TRBJ2-7, the V gene TRBV11-2; D is unresolved. This CDR3 is 12 amino acids long. Trimming stripped 2 bases from V and 4 bases from J, with 6 bases between. From germline, CDR1 is SGHAT and CDR2 FQNNGV. The CDR3 loop reads CASSLSFYEQYF. The CDR3 nucleotides read TGTGCCAGCAGCTTATCCTTTTACGAGCAGTACTTC.